This T cell receptor beta chain was documented in a study of shared clonotypes between healthy human individuals. Assay: immunoSEQ multiplex PCR; the TCRdb copy retains only in-frame clones and omits some. The sample has some 2.3 million clones, approximately 93% seen once. This sequence originates from a man between 18 and 29 years old in good health. Some clones in this sample may be carry-over from other donors' samples. The sample consisted of naive CD4+ T cells from PBMCs. Subset reported: CD45RA+ positively selected.

CDR3 sequence reads: CASSLDGRGNQPQHF. CDR3 coding DNA: TGTGCCAGCAGCTTAGATGGTAGGGGCAATCAGCCCCAGCATTTT. The chain combines TRBV11-2 with TRBJ1-5; D gene uncertain. This CDR3 is built from 15 residues. V was shortened by 0 bases and J by 2 bases, with 8 bases between the two germline ends. Germline CDR1 and CDR2: SGHAT and FQNNGV.